A selection of T cell receptor beta chains follows, all from one sample in a study of T-cell reconstitution after alpha-beta-depleted transplantation in children. TCRdb processed the PCR reads anew with MiXCR; each CDR3 protein has one entry. The sample has about 470,000 distinct CDR3 sequences; 43% are singletons. The material sequenced was PBMCs, taken before TCRalphabeta/CD19-depleted stem cell transplant. These receptors all come from a girl aged 2-9 years with aplastic anemia, due to receive a stem cell transplant. CDR3s include the opening cysteine and the closing phenylalanine or tryptophan. D genes are given only for firm matches. Not all rows give a size; the values are once, few, many and, for expanded clones, a class.

D	V	size	J	DNA	CDR3
-	TRBV7-9	-	TRBJ2-7	TGTGCCAGCAACCTCGGGACGGGAACCTACGAGCAGTACTTC	CASNLGTGTYEQYF
TRBD1	TRBV7-9	-	TRBJ2-1	TGTGCCAGCAGCTTAGAGCGCCAGGGGGCGCGGAATGAGCAGTTCTTC	CASSLERQGARNEQFF
-	TRBV7-9	-	TRBJ2-3	TGTGCCAGCAGCTTAGGAAGGGTTGGCACAGATACGCAGTATTTT	CASSLGRVGTDTQYF
TRBD1	TRBV7-8	-	TRBJ1-1	TGTGCCAGCAGCTTCAGGGGGCTGGACACTGAAGCTTTCTTT	CASSFRGLDTEAFF
-	TRBV9	few	TRBJ2-1	TGTGCCAGCAGCCCTTCGGGGGTGGGTTGGGATGAGCAGTTCTTC	CASSPSGVGWDEQFF
-	TRBV18	-	TRBJ2-2	TGTGCCAGCTCACCAGGGACACACACCGGGGAGCTGTTTTTT	CASSPGTHTGELFF
TRBD1	TRBV6-5	-	TRBJ1-2	TGTGCCAGCAGTTACGGACAGGGGGCAGGAGGCTACACCTTC	CASSYGQGAGGYTF
-	TRBV20-1	many	TRBJ1-4	TGCAGTGCTAGAGACCCGACAGGCAAAGAAAAACTGTTTTTT	CSARDPTGKEKLFF
-	TRBV5-1	-	TRBJ1-2	TGCGCCAGCAGCTTGTTCGAGAGGGCCTATGGCTACACCTTC	CASSLFERAYGYTF
-	TRBV4-1	many	TRBJ1-6	TGCGCCAGCAGCCAAGATCCGGGAACCGGGCCTACGGGATCACCCCTCCACTTT	CASSQDPGTGPTGSPLHF
TRBD2	TRBV7-6	-	TRBJ2-5	TGTGCCAGCAGTTCAATGGGACAGAAGTTACTAGCGGGAGCCCTCGGGGAGACCCAGTACTTC	CASSSMGQKLLAGALGETQYF
TRBD1	TRBV18	-	TRBJ2-2	TGTGCCAGCTCCCGCCTAATTGGACAGGCGAACACCGGGGAGCTGTTTTTT	CASSRLIGQANTGELFF
TRBD2	TRBV5-1	many	TRBJ2-3	TGCGCCAGCAGCTTGGAGGGCGGGAGTCGCGCAGATACGCAGTATTTT	CASSLEGGSRADTQYF
-	TRBV7-9	-	TRBJ2-6	TGTGCCAGCAGTCGGGACCACGCTGGGGCCAACGTCCTGACTTTC	CASSRDHAGANVLTF
-	TRBV28	few	TRBJ2-7	TGTGCCAGCACCCCATCAGACAGGAGGGGCGAGCAGTACTTC	CASTPSDRRGEQYF
-	TRBV15	few	TRBJ1-3	TGTGCCACCAGCAGAGTACTGGGGAACAGCCCCGAGGCTGGAAACACCATATATTTT	CATSRVLGNSPEAGNTIYF
TRBD2	TRBV28	-	TRBJ2-1	TGTGCCAGCAATAGCGGGGGGGGTAGAAATGAGCAGTTCTTC	CASNSGGGRNEQFF
-	TRBV11-1	-	TRBJ2-4	TGTGCCAGCAGCTTTGGGGGAGTTCTAGAAAGAGCCAAAAACATTCAGTACTTC	CASSFGGVLERAKNIQYF
TRBD2	TRBV7-6	-	TRBJ2-1	TGTGCCAGCAGCTCACACGGGTCTTTACTAGCGGGACTGGATGAGCAGTTCTTC	CASSSHGSLLAGLDEQFF
-	TRBV3-1	few	TRBJ2-1	TGTGCCAGCAGCCAGTCCCCGTCCCGCTACAATGAGCAGTTCTTC	CASSQSPSRYNEQFF